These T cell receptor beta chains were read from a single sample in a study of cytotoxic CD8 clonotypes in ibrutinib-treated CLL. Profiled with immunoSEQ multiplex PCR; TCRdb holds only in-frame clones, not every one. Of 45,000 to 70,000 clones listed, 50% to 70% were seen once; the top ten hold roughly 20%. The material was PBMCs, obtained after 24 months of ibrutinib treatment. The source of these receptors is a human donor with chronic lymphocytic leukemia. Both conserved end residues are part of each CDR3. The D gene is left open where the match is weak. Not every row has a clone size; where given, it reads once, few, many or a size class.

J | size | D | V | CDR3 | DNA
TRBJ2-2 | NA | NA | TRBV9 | CASSVGPGRRPGELFF | TGTGCCAGCAGCGTAGGCCCGGGACGCCGACCCGGGGAGCTGTTTTTT
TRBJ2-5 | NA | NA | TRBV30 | CAWRQSGETQYF | TGTGCCTGGAGGCAGTCAGGAGAGACCCAGTACTTC
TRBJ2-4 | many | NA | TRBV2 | CASSAQRVQLAKNIQYF | TGTGCCAGCAGTGCCCAGCGGGTCCAACTAGCCAAAAACATTCAGTACTTC
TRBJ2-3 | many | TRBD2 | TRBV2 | CASKKLAGASTDTQYF | TGTGCCAGCAAGAAGTTAGCGGGAGCTAGCACAGATACGCAGTATTTT
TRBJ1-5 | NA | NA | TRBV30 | CAWIGSNQPQHF | TGTGCCTGGATCGGGAGCAATCAGCCCCAGCATTTT
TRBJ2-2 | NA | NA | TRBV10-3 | CAIRTGTDTGELFF | TGTGCCATCAGGACCGGGACGGACACCGGGGAGCTGTTTTTT
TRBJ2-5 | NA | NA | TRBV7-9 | CASSLLAGVGETQYF | TGTGCCAGCAGCCTGTTAGCAGGGGTGGGAGAGACCCAGTACTTC
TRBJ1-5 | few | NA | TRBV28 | CASTIRDNNQPQHF | TGTGCCAGCACCATCAGAGATAACAATCAGCCCCAGCATTTT
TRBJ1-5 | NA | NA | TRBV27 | CASTPGVNQPQHF | TGTGCCAGCACCCCGGGAGTCAATCAGCCCCAGCATTTT
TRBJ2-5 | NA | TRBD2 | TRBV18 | CASSPPLAAQETQYF | TGTGCCAGCTCACCACCCCTAGCGGCCCAAGAGACCCAGTACTTC
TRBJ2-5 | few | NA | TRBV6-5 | CASSYSAPGRQETQYF | TGTGCCAGCAGTTACTCCGCCCCGGGGCGACAAGAGACCCAGTACTTC
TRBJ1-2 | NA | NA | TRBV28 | CASSPLTHGYTF | TGTGCCAGCAGTCCCCTAACCCATGGCTACACCTTC
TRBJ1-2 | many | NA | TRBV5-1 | CASRKGLDGYTF | TGCGCCAGCAGGAAGGGCCTCGATGGCTACACCTTC
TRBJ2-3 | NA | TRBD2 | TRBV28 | CASSQRLAGLTDTQYF | TGTGCCAGCAGCCAGCGACTAGCGGGGCTCACAGATACGCAGTATTTT
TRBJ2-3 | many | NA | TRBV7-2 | CASSWVRTDTQYF | TGTGCCAGCAGCTGGGTGAGGACAGATACGCAGTATTTT
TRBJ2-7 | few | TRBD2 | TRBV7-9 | CASSLAASGVGEQYF | TGTGCCAGCAGCTTAGCGGCTAGCGGGGTGGGAGAGCAGTACTTC
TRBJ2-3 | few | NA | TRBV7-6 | CASTPGQRGTDTQYF | TGTGCCAGCACCCCGGGTCAGCGAGGGACAGATACGCAGTATTTT
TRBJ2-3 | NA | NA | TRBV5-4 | CASSPGPSTTDTQYF | TGTGCCAGCAGCCCCGGTCCCAGTACCACAGATACGCAGTATTTT
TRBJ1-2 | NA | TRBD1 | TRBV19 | CASSRGQGFGYGYTF | TGTGCCAGTAGTAGGGGACAGGGTTTCGGCTATGGCTACACCTTC
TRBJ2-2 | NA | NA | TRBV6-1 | CASSEVNWGTWLGELFF | TGTGCCAGCAGTGAAGTGAATTGGGGGACATGGCTTGGGGAGCTGTTTTTT
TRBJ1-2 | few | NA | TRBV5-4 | CASSPRMSGYTF | TGTGCCAGCAGCCCCAGGATGAGTGGCTACACCTTC
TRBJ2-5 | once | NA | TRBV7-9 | CASSLVTDKFQYF | TGTGCCAGCAGCTTAGTGACCGATAAATTCCAGTACTTC
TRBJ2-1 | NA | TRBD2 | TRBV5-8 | CASSPTSGSSYNEQFF | TGTGCCAGCAGCCCTACTAGCGGGAGCTCCTACAATGAGCAGTTCTTC
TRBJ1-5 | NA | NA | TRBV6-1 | CASRIMENQPQHF | TGTGCCAGCAGAATCATGGAGAATCAGCCCCAGCATTTT
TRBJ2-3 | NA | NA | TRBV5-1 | CASSLTGLQTMGTQYF | TGCGCCAGCAGCTTGACCGGGCTGCAGACTATGGGAACGCAGTATTTT
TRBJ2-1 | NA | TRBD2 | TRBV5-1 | CASSLAGSSYNEQFF | TGCGCCAGCAGCTTAGCGGGGAGCTCCTACAATGAGCAGTTCTTC
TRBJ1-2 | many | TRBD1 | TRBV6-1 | CASTGGEYGYTF | TGTGCCAGCACAGGGGGCGAGTATGGCTACACCTTC
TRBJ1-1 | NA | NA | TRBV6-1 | CASSLWMNTEAFF | TGTGCCAGCAGTTTATGGATGAACACTGAAGCTTTCTTT
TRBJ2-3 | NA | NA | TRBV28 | CASSFVDTQYF | TGTGCCAGCAGTTTTGTAGATACGCAGTATTTT
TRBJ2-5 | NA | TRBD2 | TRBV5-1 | CASSLVIAGEETQYF | TGCGCCAGCAGCTTGGTGATAGCGGGAGAGGAGACCCAGTACTTC
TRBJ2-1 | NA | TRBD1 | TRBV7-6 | CASSLQGEAYNEQFF | TGTGCCAGCAGTCTACAGGGGGAAGCCTACAATGAGCAGTTCTTC
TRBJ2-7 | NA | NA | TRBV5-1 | CASSLVAGGEQYF | TGCGCCAGCAGCTTGGTGGCAGGAGGCGAGCAGTACTTC